This T cell receptor beta chain came from a study of CD8 T cells in ankylosing spondylitis. Findings and limits, study-wide: In ankylosing spondylitis patients, matched synovial fluid reportedly showed significant enrichment of disease-linked clones. There was a TCR beta motif, made of 7 to 9 highly homologous variants, that appeared characteristic of ankylosing spondylitis blood. Clones linked with disease were CD8+ and fairly uncommon in the peripheral blood.

The CDR3 runs 15 residues. Trimming removed 3 bases from V and 3 bases from J, with 13 bases in between. Germline loops: CDR1 SGDLS, CDR2 YYNGEE. Scientists made TCR beta libraries using quantitative 5'-RACE with molecular barcodes. MiXCR, run by TCRdb on the 5' RACE reads, gives a single entry per CDR3 protein. This sample has about 180,000 distinct CDR3 sequences; around a tenth occur once, and the top ten carry less than 15%. Details on this clonotype: Its antigen is undetermined.

The chain employs TRBV9 and TRBJ2-1; tentative D call: TRBD2 (5 bases). The sample consisted of blood, either unsorted or a sorted T cell fraction (not recorded which). The TCR sequence derives from a female donor with ankylosing spondylitis or in good health (not recorded which). The CDR3 reads CASSELSGVYNEQFF. CDR3 coding DNA: TGTGCCAGCAGCGAGCTCAGCGGAGTCTACAATGAGCAGTTCTTC.